The sequence of this T cell receptor (beta chain) was determined in a study of regulatory T cells in long-lasting Graves disease. Study overall: Persistent cases took antithyroid drugs over 5 years and stayed TSH receptor antibody positive.

Arm-PCR of CDR3 regions and iRepertoire HTBI primers were used to build TCR beta libraries. Authors' data handling: Among the samples, around 58 TRBV and more than twelve TRBJ segments were identified. In TCRdb, the multiplex PCR reads were re-called with MiXCR into one record per CDR3 protein. The V and J calls were not made by the authors but by TCRdb's processing. There are about 660,000 distinct CDR3 sequences in the sample; about 30% occur only once, and under 50% lies in the top ten. Regarding this clonotype: What it binds is not known.

Sample time point: persistent/refractory GD, antithyroid drugs over 5 years with positive TRAb. PBMCs were the source of the RNA used for TCR sequencing. Findings and caveats of the study: Only peripheral blood was studied, not thyroid tissue.

The clonotype comes from a female donor with Graves disease. The source was peripheral blood mononuclear cells (PBMCs), collected when the disease was refractory, from a patient treated with antithyroid drugs.

As DNA, the CDR3 is TGTGCCAGTAGTCAACGGACTAGCGGGAGTAATGAGCAGTTCTTC. Translated, it gives CASSQRTSGSNEQFF. The rearrangement uses TRBV19 and TRBJ2-1, with 13 bases fitting TRBD2. V was pared by 5 bases and J by 7 bases, with 5 bases of the junction left unmatched. Germline lookup yields CDR1 LNHDA and CDR2 SQIVND (reference sequence). This CDR3 region has 15 residues.